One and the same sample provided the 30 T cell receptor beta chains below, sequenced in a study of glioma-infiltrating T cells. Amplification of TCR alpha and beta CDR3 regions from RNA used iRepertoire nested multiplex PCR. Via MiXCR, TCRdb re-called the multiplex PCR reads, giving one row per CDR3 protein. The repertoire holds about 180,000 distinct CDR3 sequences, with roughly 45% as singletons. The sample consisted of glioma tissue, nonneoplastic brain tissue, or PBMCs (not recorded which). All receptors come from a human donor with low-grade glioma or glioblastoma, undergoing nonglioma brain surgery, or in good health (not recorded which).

The CDR3 region is CASSELRAEDTQYF. The CDR3 DNA follows: TGTGCCAGCTCTGAATTGAGGGCCGAAGATACGCAGTATTTT. V usage is TRBV28 and J usage is TRBJ2-3, with D tentatively TRBD2 (5 bases). The CDR3 length is 14 residues. V was pared by 8 bases and J by 5 bases, with 17 bases between. CDR1 is MDHEN and CDR2 is SYDVKM in the germline V gene.

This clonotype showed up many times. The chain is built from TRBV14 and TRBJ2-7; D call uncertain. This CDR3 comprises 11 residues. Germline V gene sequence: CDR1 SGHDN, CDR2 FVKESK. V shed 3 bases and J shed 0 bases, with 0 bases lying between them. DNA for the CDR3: TGTGCCAGCAGCCACTCCTACGAGCAGTACTTC. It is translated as CASSHSYEQYF.

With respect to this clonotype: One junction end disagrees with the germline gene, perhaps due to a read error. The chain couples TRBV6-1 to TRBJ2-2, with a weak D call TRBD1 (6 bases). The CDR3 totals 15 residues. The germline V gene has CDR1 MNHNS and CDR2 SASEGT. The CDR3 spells CASGVDSLNTWELFF. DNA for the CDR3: TGTGCCAGCGGTGTGGACAGTCTGAACACCTGGGAGCTGTTTTTT.

The CDR3 DNA is TGTGCCAGCCGAATGAGGGGATACAATGAGCAGTTCTTC. Protein sequence: CASRMRGYNEQFF. The chain recombines TRBV12-3 or TRBV12-4 with TRBJ2-1; D may be TRBD1 or TRBD2 (5 bases each). CDR3 length: 13 amino acids. V was trimmed by 8 bases and J by 4 bases, leaving 12 bases between them.

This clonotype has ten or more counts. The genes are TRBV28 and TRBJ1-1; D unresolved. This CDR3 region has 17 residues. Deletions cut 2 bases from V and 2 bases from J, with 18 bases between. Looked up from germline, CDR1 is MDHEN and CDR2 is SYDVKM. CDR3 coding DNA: TGTGCCAGCAGTTTAACTCGGCCCCCGGAGATTAACACTGAAGCTTTCTTT. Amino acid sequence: CASSLTRPPEINTEAFF.

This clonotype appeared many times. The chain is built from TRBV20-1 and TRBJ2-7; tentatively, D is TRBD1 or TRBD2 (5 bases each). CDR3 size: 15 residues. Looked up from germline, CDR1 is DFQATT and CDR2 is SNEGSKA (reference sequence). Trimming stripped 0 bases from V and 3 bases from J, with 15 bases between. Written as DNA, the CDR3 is TGCAGTGCTAGAGAAGGGGTGGGACCGTTCTACGAGCAGTACTTC. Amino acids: CSAREGVGPFYEQYF.

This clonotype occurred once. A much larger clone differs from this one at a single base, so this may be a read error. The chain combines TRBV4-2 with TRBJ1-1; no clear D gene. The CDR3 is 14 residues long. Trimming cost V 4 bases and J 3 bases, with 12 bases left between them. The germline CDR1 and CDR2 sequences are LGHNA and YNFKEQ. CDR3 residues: CASSRQRDDTEAFF. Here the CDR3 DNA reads TGTGCCAGCAGCCGGCAGCGTGACGACACTGAAGCTTTCTTT.

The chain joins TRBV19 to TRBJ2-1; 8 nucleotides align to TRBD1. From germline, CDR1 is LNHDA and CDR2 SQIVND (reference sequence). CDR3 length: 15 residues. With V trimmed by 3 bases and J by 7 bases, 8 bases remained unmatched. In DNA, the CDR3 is TGTGCCAGTAGTATTGTCGGGACAGGACTTAATGAGCAGTTCTTC. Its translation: CASSIVGTGLNEQFF.

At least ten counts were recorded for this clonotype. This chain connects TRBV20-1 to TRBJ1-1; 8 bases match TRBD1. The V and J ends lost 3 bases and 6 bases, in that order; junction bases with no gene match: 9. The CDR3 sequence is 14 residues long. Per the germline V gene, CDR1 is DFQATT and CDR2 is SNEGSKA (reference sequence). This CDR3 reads CSARPPTGAAEAFF. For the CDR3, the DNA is TGCAGTGCTAGGCCCCCGACAGGGGCTGCTGAAGCTTTCTTT.

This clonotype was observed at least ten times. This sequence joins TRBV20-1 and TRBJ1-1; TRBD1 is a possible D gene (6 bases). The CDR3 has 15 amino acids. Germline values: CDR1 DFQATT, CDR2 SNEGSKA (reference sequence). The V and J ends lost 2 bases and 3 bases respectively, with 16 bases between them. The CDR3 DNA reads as TGCAGTGCTAGAACTCGACAGGCCGCTGACACTGAAGCTTTCTTT. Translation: CSARTRQAADTEAFF.

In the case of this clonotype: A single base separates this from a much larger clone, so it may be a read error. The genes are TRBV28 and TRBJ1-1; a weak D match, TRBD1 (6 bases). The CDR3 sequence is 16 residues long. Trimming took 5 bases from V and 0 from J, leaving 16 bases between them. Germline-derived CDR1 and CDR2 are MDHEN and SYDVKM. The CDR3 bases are TGTGCCAGCAGTCCGGACAGCCGGTATATGAACACTGAAGCTTTCTTT. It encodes CASSPDSRYMNTEAFF. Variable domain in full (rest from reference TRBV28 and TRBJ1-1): DVKVTQSSRYLVKRTGEKVFLECVQDMDHENMFWYRQDPGLGLRLIYFSYDVKMKEKGDIPEGYSVSREKKERFSLILESASTNQTSMYLCASSPDSRYMNTEAFFGQGTRLTVV.

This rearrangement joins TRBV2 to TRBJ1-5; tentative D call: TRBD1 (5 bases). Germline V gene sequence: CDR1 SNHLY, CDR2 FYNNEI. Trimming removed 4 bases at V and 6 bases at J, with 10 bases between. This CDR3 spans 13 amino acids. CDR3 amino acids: CASSGQGCQPQHF. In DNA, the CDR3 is TGTGCCAGCAGTGGCCAGGGTTGTCAGCCCCAGCATTTT.

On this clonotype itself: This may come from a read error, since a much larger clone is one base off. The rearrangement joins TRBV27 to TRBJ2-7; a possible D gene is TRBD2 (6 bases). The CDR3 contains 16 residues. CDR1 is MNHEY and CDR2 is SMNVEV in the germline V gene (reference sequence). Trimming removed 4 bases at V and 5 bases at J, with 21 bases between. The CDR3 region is CASSSLQAGPSHEQYF. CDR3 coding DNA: TGTGCCAGCAGTTCCCTCCAGGCGGGGCCTTCCCACGAGCAGTACTTC.

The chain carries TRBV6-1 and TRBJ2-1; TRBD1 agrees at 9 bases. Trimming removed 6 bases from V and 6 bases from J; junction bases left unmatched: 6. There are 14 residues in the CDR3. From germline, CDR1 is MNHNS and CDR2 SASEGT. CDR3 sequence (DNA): TGTGCCAGCAGCCCATTGACAGGGGGCAATGAGCAGTTCTTC. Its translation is CASSPLTGGNEQFF.

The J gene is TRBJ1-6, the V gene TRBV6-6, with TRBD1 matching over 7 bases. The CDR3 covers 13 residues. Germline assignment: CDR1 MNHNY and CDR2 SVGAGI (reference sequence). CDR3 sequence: CEIGQVRESPLHF. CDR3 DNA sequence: TGTGAAATCGGACAGGTTAGAGAATCACCCCTCCACTTT.

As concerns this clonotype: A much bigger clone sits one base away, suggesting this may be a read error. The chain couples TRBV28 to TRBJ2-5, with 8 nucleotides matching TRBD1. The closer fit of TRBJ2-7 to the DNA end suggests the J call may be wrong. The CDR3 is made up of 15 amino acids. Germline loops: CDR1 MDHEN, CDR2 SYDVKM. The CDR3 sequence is CASNQKTGEESEQYF. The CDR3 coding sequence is TGTGCCAGCAACCAAAAGACAGGGGAAGAGTCCGAGCAGTACTTC.

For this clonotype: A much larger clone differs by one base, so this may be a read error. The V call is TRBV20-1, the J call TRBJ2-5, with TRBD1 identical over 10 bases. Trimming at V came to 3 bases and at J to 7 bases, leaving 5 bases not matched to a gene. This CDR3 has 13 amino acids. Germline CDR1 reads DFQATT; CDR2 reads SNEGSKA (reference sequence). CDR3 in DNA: TGCAGTGCTAGTGGGACAGGGGAGTGGACCCAGTACTTC. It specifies CSASGTGEWTQYF.

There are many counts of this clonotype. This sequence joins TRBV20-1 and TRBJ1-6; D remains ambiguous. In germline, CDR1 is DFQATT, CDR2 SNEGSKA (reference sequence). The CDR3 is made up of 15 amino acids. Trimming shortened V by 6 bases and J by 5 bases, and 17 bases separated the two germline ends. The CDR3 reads CSARSRTGNNSPLHF. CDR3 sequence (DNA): TGCAGTGCCCGCTCGAGGACGGGTAATAATTCACCCCTCCACTTT.

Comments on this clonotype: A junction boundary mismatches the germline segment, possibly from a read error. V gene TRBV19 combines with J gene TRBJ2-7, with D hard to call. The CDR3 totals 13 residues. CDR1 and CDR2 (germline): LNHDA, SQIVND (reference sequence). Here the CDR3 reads CASSLEKLGEQYF. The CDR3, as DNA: TGTGCCAGTAGTTTAGAGAAATTGGGCGAGCAGTACTTC.

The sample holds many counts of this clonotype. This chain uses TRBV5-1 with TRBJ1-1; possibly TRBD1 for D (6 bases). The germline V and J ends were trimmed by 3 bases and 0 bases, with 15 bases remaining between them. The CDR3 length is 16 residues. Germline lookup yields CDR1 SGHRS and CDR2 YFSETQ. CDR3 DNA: TGCGCCAGCAGCTGGGGAGGGGGGAAGATGAACACTGAAGCTTTCTTT. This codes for CASSWGGGKMNTEAFF.

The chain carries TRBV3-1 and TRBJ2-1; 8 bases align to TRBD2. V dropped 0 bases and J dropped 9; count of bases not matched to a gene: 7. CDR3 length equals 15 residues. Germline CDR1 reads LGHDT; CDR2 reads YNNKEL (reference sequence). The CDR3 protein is CASSQDPGLGSEQFF. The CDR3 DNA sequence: TGTGCCAGCAGCCAAGACCCGGGACTAGGGAGTGAGCAGTTCTTC.

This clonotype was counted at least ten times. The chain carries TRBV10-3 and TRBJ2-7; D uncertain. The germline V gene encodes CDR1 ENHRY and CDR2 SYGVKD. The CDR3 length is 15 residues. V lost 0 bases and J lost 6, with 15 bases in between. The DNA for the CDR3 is TGTGCCATCAGTGAGTCATTGGCAGCCGACGGCGAGCAGTACTTC. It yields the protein CAISESLAADGEQYF.

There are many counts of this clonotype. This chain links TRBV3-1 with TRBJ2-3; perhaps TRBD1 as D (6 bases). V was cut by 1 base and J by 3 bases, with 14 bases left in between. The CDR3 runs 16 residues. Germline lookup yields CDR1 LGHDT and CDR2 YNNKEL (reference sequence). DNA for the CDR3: TGTGCCAGCAGCCAAGTTTTCAGGGGACGAACAGATACGCAGTATTTT. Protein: CASSQVFRGRTDTQYF.

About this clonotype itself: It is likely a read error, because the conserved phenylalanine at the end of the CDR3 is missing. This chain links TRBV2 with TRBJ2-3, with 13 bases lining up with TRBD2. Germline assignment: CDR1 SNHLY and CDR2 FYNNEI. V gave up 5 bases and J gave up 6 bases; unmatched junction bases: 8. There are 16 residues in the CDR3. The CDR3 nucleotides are TGTGCCAGCAGTATACCAGGGACTAGCGGGACGGATACGCAGTATTTA. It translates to CASSIPGTSGTDTQYL.

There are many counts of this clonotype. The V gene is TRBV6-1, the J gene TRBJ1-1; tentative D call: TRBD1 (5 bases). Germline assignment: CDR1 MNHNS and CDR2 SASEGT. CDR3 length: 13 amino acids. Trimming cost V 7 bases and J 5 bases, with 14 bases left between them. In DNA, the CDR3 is TGTGCCAGCACGAAGGCCCGGGGGACTGAAGCTTTCTTT. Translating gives CASTKARGTEAFF.

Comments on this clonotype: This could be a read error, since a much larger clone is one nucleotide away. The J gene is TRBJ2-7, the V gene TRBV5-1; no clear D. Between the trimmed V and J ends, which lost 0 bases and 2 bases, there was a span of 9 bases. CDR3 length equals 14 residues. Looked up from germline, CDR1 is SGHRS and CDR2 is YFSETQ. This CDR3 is CASSLECTPYEQYF. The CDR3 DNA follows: TGCGCCAGCAGCTTGGAGTGCACCCCCTACGAGCAGTACTTC.

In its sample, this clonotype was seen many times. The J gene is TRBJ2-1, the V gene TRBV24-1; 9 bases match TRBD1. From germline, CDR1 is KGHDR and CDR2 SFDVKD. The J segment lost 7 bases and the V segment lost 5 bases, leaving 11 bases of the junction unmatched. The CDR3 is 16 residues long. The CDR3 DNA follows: TGTGCCACCAGTGCACAAGGACAGGGGATAAGTAATGAGCAGTTCTTC. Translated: CATSAQGQGISNEQFF.

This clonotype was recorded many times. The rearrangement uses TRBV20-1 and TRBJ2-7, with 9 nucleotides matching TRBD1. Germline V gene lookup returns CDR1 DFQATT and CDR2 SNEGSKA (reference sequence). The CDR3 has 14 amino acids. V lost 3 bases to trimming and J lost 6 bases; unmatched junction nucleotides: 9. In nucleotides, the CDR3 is TGCAGTGCTAGTGTCGGGACAGGGTTGAGCGAGCAGTACTTC. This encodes CSASVGTGLSEQYF.

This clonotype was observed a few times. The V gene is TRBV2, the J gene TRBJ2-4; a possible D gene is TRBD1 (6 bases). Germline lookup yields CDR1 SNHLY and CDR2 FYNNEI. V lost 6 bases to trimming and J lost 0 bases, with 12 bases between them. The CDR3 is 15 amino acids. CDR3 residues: CASRPQGLAKNIQYF. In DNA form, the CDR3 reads TGTGCCAGCAGGCCCCAGGGGCTAGCCAAAAACATTCAGTACTTC. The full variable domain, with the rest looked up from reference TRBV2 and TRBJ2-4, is EPEVTQTPSHQVTQMGQEVILRCVPISNHLYFYWYRQILGQKVEFLVSFYNNEISEKSEIFDDQFSVERPDGSNFTLKIRSTKLEDSAMYFCASRPQGLAKNIQYFGAGTRLSVL.

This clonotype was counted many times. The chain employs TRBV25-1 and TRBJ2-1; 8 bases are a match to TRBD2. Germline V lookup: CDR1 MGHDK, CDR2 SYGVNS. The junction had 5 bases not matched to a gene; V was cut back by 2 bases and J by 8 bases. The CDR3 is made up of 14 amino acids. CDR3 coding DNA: TGTGCCAGCAGTGAAGGGCGGGGGGTTGATGAGCAGTTCTTC. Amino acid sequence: CASSEGRGVDEQFF.